The T cell receptor beta chain described here comes from a study of T cell repertoires in cytomegalovirus infection. In the study overall: CMV epitopes, recently identified HLA-C-restricted and well-studied HLA-B-restricted, were used. An indication of both CMV infection and matching HLA type came from public TCR beta signatures. Study conclusions and caveats: Ex vivo responses were dominated by HLA-C-restricted CMV-specific TCR beta clonotypes. Using cumulative public TCR beta family frequency, the authors identified those who carried CMV together with the relevant HLA.

The V and J ends lost 4 bases and 2 bases, in that order; junction bases with no gene match: 18. Germline lookup yields CDR1 MNHEY and CDR2 SVGAGI. This CDR3 spans 20 amino acids. Worth noting for this clonotype: Its antigen is not identified.

TCRdb reprocessed the reads with MiXCR, giving one entry per CDR3 protein. The sample lists about 180,000 distinct CDR3 sequences; roughly 20% were seen once. The chain combines TRBV6-5 with TRBJ2-3; TRBD2 aligns across 10 bases. This TCR was recovered from a human donor in good health (CMV status not recorded). Some clones in this sample may be carry-over from other donors' samples. The sequences come from CD8+ T cells from cultured PBMCs, collected from culture after CMV antigen stimulation. The CDR3 here is CASSWGRISGGPTPTDTQYF. DNA of the CDR3: TGTGCCAGCAGTTGGGGTAGGATTAGCGGGGGGCCCACACCCACAGATACGCAGTATTTT.